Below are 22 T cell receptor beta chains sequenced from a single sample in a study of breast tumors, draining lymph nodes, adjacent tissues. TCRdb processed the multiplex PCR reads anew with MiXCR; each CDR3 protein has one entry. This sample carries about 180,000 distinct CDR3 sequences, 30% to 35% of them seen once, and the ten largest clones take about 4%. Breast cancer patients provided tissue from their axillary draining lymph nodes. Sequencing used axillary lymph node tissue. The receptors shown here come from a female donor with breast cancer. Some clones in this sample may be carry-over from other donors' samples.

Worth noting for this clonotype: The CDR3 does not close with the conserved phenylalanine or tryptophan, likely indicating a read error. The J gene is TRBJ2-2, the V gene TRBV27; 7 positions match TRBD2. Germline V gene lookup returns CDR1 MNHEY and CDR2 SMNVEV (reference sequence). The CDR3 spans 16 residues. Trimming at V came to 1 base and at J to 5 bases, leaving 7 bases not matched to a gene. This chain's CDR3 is CASSLYAGVQTGELFL. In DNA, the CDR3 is TGTGCCAGCAGTTTATACGCGGGAGTACAAACCGGGGAGCTGTTTCTT.

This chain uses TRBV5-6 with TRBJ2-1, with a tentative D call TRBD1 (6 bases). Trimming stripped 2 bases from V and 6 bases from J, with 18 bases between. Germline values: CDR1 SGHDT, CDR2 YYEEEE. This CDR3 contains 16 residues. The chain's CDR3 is CASSFPAGAVGNEQFF. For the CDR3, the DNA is TGTGCCAGCAGCTTTCCGGCAGGGGCCGTCGGCAATGAGCAGTTCTTC.

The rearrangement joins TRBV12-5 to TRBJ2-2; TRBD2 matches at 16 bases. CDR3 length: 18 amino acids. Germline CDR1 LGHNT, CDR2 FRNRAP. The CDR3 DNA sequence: TGTGCCAGCAGACCCGGGACTAGCGGGGGGGCGGACACCGGGGAGCTGTTTTTT. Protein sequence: CASRPGTSGGADTGELFF.

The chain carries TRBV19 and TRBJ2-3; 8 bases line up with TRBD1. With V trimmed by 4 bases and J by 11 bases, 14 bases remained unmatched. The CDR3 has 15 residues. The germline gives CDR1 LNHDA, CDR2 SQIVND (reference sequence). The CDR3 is CASSKTRGRYNEQYF. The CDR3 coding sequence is TGTGCCAGTAGTAAGACCAGGGGGCGGTACAATGAGCAGTATTTT.

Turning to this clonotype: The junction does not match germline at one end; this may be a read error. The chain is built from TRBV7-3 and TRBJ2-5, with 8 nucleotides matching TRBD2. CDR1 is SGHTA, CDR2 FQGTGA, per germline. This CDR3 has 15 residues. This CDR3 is CASSEGRGDYNEQHF. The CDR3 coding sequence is TGTGCCAGCAGTGAGGGGCGGGGGGACTACAATGAGCAGCACTTC.

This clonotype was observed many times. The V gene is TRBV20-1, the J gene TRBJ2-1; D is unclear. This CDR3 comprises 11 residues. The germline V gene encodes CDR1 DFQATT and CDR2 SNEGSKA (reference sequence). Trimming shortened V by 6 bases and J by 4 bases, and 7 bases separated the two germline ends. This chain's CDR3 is CSAPQYNEQFF. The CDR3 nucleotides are TGCAGTGCGCCCCAGTACAATGAGCAGTTCTTC.

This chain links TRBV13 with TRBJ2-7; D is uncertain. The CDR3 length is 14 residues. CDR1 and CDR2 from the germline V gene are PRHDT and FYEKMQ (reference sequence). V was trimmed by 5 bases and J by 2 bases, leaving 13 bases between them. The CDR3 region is CASSPPRVTYEQYV. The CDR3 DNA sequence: TGTGCCAGCAGCCCCCCCCGCGTGACCTACGAGCAGTACGTC.

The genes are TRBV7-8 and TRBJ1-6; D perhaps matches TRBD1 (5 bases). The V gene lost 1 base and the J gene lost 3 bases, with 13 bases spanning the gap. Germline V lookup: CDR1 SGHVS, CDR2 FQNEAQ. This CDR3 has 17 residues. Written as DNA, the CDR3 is TGTGCCAGCAGCTTAGTTAGCTTGAGGGGCTATAATTCACCCCTCCACTTT. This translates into CASSLVSLRGYNSPLHF.

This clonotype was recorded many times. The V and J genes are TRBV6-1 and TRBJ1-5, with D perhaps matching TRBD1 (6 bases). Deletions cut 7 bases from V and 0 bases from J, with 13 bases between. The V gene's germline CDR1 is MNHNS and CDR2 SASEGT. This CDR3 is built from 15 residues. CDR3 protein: CASNLDRYSNQPQHF. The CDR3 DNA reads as TGTGCCAGCAACCTGGACAGATATAGCAATCAGCCCCAGCATTTT.

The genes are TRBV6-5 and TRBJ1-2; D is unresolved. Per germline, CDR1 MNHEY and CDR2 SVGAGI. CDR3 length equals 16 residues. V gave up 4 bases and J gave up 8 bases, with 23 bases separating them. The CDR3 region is CASSSSFGQPRRGYTF. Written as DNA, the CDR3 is TGTGCCAGCAGTTCATCCTTCGGGCAGCCCAGGAGAGGCTACACCTTC.

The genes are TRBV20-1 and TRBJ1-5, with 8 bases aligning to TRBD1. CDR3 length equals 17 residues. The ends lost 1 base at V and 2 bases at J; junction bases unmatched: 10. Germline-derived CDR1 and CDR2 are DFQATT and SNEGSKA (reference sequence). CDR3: CSARGRNRGDGNQPQHF. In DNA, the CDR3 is TGCAGTGCTAGAGGACGAAACAGGGGGGACGGCAATCAGCCCCAGCATTTT.

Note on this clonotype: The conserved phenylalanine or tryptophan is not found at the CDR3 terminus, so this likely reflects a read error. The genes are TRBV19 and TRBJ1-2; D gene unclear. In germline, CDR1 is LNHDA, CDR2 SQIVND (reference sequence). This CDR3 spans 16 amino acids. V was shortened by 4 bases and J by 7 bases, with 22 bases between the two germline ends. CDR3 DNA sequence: TGTGCCAGTAGTAGGGCCCTAGGACGGTCAAGTTTTGGCTACACCTCC. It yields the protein CASSRALGRSSFGYTS.

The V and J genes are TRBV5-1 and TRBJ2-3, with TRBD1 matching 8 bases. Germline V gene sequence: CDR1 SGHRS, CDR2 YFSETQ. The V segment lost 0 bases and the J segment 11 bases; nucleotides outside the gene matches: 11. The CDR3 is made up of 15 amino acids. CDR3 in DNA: TGCGCCAGCAGCTTGGGACAGGGGACCCACAATGAGCAGTATTTT. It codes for CASSLGQGTHNEQYF.

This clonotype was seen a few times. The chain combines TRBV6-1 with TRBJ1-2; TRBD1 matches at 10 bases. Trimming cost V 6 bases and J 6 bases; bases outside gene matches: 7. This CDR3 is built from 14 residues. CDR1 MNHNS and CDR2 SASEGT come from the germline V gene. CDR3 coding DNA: TGTGCCAGCAGACCTTCCGGGACAGGGGATGGCTACACCTTC. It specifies CASRPSGTGDGYTF.

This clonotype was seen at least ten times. Here the CDR3 DNA reads TGCAGTGTTCTAGCGGGGGGGCCGGATGAGCAGTTCTTC. Translated: CSVLAGGPDEQFF. The rearrangement uses TRBV20-1 and TRBJ2-1, with 12 bases aligning to TRBD2. V was clipped by 7 bases and J by 8 bases; unmatched bases: 6. The CDR3 is 13 residues long. Germline lookup yields CDR1 DFQATT and CDR2 SNEGSKA (reference sequence).

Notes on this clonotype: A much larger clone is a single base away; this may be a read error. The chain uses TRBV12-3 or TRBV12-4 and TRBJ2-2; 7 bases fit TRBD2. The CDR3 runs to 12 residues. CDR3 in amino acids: CASSRRSGEPFF. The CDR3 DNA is TGTGCCAGCAGCCGTCGCAGCGGGGAGCCGTTTTTT.

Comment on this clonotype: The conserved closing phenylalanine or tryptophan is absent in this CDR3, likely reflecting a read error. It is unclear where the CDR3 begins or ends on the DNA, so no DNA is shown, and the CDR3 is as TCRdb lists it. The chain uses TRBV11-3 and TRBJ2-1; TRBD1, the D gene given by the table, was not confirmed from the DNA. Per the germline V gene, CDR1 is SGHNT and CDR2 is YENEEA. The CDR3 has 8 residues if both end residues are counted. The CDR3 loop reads CASSLAGQ.

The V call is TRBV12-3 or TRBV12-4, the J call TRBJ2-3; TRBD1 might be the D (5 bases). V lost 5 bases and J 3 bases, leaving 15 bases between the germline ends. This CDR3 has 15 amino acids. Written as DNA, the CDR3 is TGTGCCAGCAGTGAAGGGGTTACTTGGACAGATACGCAGTATTTT. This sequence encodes CASSEGVTWTDTQYF.

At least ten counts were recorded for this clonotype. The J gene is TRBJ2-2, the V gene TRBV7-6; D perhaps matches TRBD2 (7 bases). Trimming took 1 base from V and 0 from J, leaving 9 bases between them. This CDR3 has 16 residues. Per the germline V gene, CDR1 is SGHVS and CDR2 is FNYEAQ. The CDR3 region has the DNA TGTGCCAGCAGCTTAGGCGGGGGCGCGAACACCGGGGAGCTGTTTTTT. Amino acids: CASSLGGGANTGELFF.

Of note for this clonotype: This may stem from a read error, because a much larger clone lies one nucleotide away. CDR3 residues: CASSFEGRSYNEQLF. The DNA for the CDR3 is TGTGCCAGCAGCTTTGAGGGGAGATCCTACAATGAGCAGCTCTTC. This chain joins TRBV7-8 and TRBJ2-1; D may correspond to TRBD1 or TRBD2 (5 bases each). Germline V gene lookup returns CDR1 SGHVS and CDR2 FQNEAQ. CDR3 size: 15 residues.

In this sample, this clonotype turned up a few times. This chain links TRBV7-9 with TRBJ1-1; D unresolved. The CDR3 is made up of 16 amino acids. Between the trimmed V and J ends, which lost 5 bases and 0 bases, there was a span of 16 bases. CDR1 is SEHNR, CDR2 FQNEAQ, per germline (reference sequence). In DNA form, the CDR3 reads TGTGCCAGCAGCCCGATAAAGAAGGCTATGAACACTGAAGCTTTCTTT. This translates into CASSPIKKAMNTEAFF.

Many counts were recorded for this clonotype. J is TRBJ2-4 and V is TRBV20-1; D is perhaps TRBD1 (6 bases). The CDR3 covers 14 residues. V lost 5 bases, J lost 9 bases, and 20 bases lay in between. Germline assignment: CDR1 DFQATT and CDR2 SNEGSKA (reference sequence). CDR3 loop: CSAGGVGGIGIQYF. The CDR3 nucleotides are TGCAGTGCTGGCGGCGTAGGGGGAATTGGCATTCAGTACTTC.